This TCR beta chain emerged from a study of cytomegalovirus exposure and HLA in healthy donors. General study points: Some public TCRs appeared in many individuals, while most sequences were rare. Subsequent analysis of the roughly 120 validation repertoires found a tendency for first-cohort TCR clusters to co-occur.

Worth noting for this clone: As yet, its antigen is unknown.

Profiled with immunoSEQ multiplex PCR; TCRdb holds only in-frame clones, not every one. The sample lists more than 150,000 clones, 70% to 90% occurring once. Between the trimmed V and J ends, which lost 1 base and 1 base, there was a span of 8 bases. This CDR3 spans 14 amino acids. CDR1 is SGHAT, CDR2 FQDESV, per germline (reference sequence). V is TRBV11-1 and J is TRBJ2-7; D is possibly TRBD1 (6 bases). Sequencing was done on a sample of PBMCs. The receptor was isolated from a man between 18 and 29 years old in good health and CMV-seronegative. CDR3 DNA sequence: TGTGCCAGCAGCTTAGACAGGGTATCCTACGAGCAGTACTTC. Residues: CASSLDRVSYEQYF. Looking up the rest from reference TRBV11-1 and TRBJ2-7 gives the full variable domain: EAEVAQSPRYKITEKSQAVAFWCDPISGHATLYWYRQILGQGPELLVQFQDESVVDDSQLPKDRFSAERLKGVDSTLKIQPAELGDSAMYLCASSLDRVSYEQYFGPGTRLTVT.